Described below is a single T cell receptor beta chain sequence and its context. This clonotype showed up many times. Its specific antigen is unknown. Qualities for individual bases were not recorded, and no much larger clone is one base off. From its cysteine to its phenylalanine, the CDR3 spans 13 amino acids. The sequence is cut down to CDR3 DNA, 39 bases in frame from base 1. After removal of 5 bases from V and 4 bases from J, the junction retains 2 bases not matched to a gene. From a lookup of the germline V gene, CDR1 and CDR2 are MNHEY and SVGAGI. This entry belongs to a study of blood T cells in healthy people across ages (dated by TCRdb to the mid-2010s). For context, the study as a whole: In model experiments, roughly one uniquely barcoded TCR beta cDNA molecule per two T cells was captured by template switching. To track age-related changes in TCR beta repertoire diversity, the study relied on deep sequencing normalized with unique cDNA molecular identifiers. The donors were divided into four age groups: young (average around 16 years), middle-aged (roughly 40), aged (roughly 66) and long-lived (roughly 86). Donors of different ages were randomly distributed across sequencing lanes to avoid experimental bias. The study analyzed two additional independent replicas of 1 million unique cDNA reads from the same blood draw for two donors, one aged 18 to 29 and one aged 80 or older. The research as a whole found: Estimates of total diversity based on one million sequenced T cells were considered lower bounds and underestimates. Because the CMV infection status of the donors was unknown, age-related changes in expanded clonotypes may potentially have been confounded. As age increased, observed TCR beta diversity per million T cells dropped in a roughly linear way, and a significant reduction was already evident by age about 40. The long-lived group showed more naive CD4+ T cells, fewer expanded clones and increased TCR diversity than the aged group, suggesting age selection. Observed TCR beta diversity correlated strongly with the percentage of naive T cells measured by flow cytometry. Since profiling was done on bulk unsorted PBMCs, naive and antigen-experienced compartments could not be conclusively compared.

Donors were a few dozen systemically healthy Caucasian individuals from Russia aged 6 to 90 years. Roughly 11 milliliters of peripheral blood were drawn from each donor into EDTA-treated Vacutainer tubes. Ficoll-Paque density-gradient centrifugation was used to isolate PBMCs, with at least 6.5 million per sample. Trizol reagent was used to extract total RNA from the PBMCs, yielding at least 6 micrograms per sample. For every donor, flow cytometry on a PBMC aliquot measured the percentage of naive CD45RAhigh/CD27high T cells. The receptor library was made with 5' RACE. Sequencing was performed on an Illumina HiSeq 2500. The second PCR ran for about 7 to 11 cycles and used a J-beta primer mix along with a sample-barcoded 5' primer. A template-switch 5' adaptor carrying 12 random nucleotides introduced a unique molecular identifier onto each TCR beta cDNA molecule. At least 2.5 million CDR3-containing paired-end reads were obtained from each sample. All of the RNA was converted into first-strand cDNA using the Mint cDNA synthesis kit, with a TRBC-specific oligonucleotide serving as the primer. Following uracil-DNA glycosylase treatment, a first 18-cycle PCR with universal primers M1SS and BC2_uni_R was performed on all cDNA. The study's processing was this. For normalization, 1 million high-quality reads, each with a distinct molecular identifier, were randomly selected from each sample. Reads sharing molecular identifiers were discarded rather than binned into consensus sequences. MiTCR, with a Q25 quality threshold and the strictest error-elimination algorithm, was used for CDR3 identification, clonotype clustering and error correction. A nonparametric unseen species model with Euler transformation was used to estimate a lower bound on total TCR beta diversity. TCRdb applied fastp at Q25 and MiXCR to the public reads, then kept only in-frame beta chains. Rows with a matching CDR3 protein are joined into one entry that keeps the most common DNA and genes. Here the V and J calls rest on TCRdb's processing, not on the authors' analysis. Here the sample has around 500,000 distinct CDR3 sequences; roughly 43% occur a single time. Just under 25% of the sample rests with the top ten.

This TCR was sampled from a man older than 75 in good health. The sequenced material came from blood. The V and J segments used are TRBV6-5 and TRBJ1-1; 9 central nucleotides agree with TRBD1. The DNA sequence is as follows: TGTGCCAGCAGTGTACAGGGGGCCACTGAAGCTTTCTTT. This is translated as CASSVQGATEAFF.